The 17 T cell receptor beta chains given below trace back to one sample, sequenced in a study of identical twins (dated by TCRdb to 2016 to 2018). Preparation of the library involved 5' RACE. Sequencer: Illumina HiSeq 2000. TCRdb reprocessing: public reads trimmed at Q25 with fastp, clones called with MiXCR, in-frame beta chains kept. Rows matching on CDR3 protein sequence are summarized as one entry with the most common DNA and genes. This sample lists nearly 250,000 distinct CDR3 sequences; roughly 7% were detected once. The top ten hold roughly 3.4% of the sample. This same sample was also part of a study on yellow fever vaccine responses in identical twins.

Material: memory (CD45RO+) T cells sorted from blood. The cell subset or site tag for this specimen amounts to: CD45RO+ enriched T cells. All receptors come from a young woman in good health.

This chain joins TRBV5-5 and TRBJ2-3; the D gene is possibly TRBD2 (6 bases). Per germline, CDR1 SGHKS and CDR2 YYEKEE (reference sequence). The CDR3 totals 15 residues. Trimming removed 0 bases from V and 2 bases from J, with 10 bases in between. CDR3 DNA: TGTGCCAGCAGCTTGGTGGCTAGCGTCACAGATACGCAGTATTTT. Its translation: CASSLVASVTDTQYF.

The V and J genes are TRBV11-3 and TRBJ2-5; 11 bases are a match to TRBD2. CDR1 and CDR2 from the germline V gene are SGHNT and YENEEA. V lost 5 bases to trimming and J lost 0 bases; unmatched junction nucleotides: 20. This CDR3 has 21 residues. CDR3 protein: CASSPRHLASGRRPYQETQYF. CDR3 DNA sequence: TGTGCCAGCAGCCCCCGCCATTTGGCTAGCGGGAGGAGACCGTACCAAGAGACCCAGTACTTC.

This chain links TRBV27 with TRBJ1-2, with a possible D match to TRBD1 (5 bases). The CDR3 is 14 amino acids. Germline lookup yields CDR1 MNHEY and CDR2 SMNVEV (reference sequence). The V end was cut by 2 bases, the J end by 8 bases, with 15 bases between. This chain's CDR3 is CASSLNPGIKGYTF. For the CDR3, the DNA is TGTGCCAGCAGTTTAAATCCAGGGATAAAAGGCTACACCTTC.

This clonotype was counted only a few times. The chain employs TRBV20-1 and TRBJ2-3, with TRBD1 matching over 7 bases. Germline CDR1 DFQATT, CDR2 SNEGSKA (reference sequence). There are 15 residues in the CDR3. The V segment lost 5 bases and the J segment 0 bases; nucleotides outside the gene matches: 8. The CDR3 DNA sequence: TGCAGTGCTGGCGACAGGGAATCTAGCACAGATACGCAGTATTTT. It encodes CSAGDRESSTDTQYF.

This clonotype has a count of ten or more. J is TRBJ2-7 and V is TRBV5-1; D is undetermined. V lost 4 bases, J lost 1 base, and 12 bases lay in between. The CDR3 sequence is 14 residues long. The germline gives CDR1 SGHRS, CDR2 YFSETQ. The DNA of the CDR3 is TGCGCCAGCAGCCCCCGGGTATCGTCCTACGAGCAGTACGTC. Its protein product is CASSPRVSSYEQYV.

This rearrangement joins TRBV2 to TRBJ1-5; TRBD1 is a possible D gene (5 bases). The V and J ends lost 4 bases and 3 bases respectively, with 10 bases between them. The CDR3 extends over 14 amino acids. Germline V gene data show CDR1 as SNHLY and CDR2 as FYNNEI. CDR3 protein: CASSVGGNNQPQHF. CDR3 DNA sequence: TGTGCCAGCAGTGTTGGGGGGAACAATCAGCCCCAGCATTTT.

The chain recombines TRBV3-1 with TRBJ1-5; maybe TRBD1 (6 bases). Germline-derived CDR1 and CDR2 are LGHDT and YNNKEL (reference sequence). V lost 6 bases and J 4 bases, leaving 10 bases between the germline ends. This CDR3 has 13 residues. CDR3 amino acids: CASSGGRNQPQHF. The CDR3 region has the DNA TGTGCCAGCAGTGGGGGGCGAAATCAGCCCCAGCATTTT.

There are many counts of this clonotype. V and J are TRBV29-1 and TRBJ2-3, with 7 nucleotides matching TRBD1. CDR1 is SQVTM, CDR2 ANQGSEA, per germline. The V segment lost 4 bases and the J segment 2 bases; nucleotides outside the gene matches: 12. This CDR3 has 16 residues. The chain's CDR3 is CSVALLVTGDTDTQYF. The CDR3 DNA follows: TGCAGCGTTGCTCTCTTGGTAACAGGGGACACAGATACGCAGTATTTT.

Ten or more counts support this clonotype. The V and J genes are TRBV20-1 and TRBJ2-7; 7 nucleotides agree with TRBD2. The CDR3 contains 15 residues. The J segment lost 7 bases and the V segment lost 1 base, leaving 13 bases of the junction unmatched. Germline CDR1 and CDR2: DFQATT and SNEGSKA (reference sequence). The CDR3 region is CSARVPSGVTGEQYV. The CDR3 DNA reads TGCAGTGCTAGAGTACCAAGCGGGGTCACGGGGGAGCAGTACGTC.

This clonotype was counted a few times. V gene TRBV20-1 combines with J gene TRBJ2-5; 10 nucleotides line up with TRBD2. Trimming removed 4 bases from V and 3 bases from J; junction bases left unmatched: 2. CDR1 and CDR2 from the germline V gene are DFQATT and SNEGSKA (reference sequence). CDR3 length: 13 amino acids. Here the CDR3 reads CSAIGLAEETQYF. For the CDR3, the DNA is TGCAGTGCTATCGGACTAGCGGAAGAGACCCAGTACTTC.

This chain links TRBV11-3 with TRBJ2-5; TRBD1 matches 8 bases. The CDR3 consists of 14 residues. The trim removed 6 bases at V and 4 bases at J, leaving 7 bases unmatched. CDR1 SGHNT and CDR2 YENEEA come from the germline V gene. The CDR3 loop is CASRSRTGLETQYF. Here the CDR3 DNA reads TGTGCCAGCAGATCCCGGACAGGGCTAGAGACCCAGTACTTC.

The table lists this clonotype with a few counts. The V call is TRBV5-1, the J call TRBJ2-7, with 10 bases fitting TRBD2. Per germline, CDR1 SGHRS and CDR2 YFSETQ. The CDR3 runs to 18 residues. With 1 base clipped from V and 5 bases from J, the junction kept 15 bases outside the gene matches. CDR3 DNA sequence: TGCGCCAGCAGCTTGACATCCCTAGCGGGAGCCATGTTCAACGAGCAGTACTTC. The encoded protein is CASSLTSLAGAMFNEQYF. Full variable domain (missing parts from reference TRBV5-1 and TRBJ2-7): KAGVTQTPRYLIKTRGQQVTLSCSPISGHRSVSWYQQTPGQGLQFLFEYFSETQRNKGNFPGRFSGRQFSNSRSEMNVSTLELGDSALYLCASSLTSLAGAMFNEQYFGPGTRLTVT.

This clonotype has a count of ten or more. This chain links TRBV5-1 with TRBJ2-2; 7 positions match TRBD1. With V trimmed by 0 bases and J by 1 base, 3 bases remained unmatched. The germline CDR1 and CDR2 sequences are SGHRS and YFSETQ. CDR3 length equals 16 residues. CDR3 residues: CASSLAGTVNTGELFF. In DNA, the CDR3 is TGCGCCAGCAGCTTGGCCGGGACAGTGAACACCGGGGAGCTGTTTTTT.

Only a few counts were recorded for this clonotype. The genes are TRBV10-2 and TRBJ2-7; 8 bases line up with TRBD1. In germline, CDR1 is WSHSY, CDR2 SAAADI. The CDR3 length is 14 residues. V dropped 3 bases and J dropped 4; count of bases not matched to a gene: 5. Written as DNA, the CDR3 is TGCGCCAGCAGTGACCGGCAGGGGGCTTACGAGCAGTACGTC. Its translation: CASSDRQGAYEQYV.

This clonotype came up a few times. Written as DNA, the CDR3 is TGTGCCAGCAGGACAGGGGGTGTAGGCTACACCTTC. This codes for CASRTGGVGYTF. J is TRBJ1-2 and V is TRBV27; 9 bases align to TRBD1. CDR3 size: 12 residues. V shed 6 bases, J shed 8 bases, and the junction held 4 bases outside the gene matches. Germline CDR1 is MNHEY and CDR2 is SMNVEV (reference sequence).

Only a few counts were recorded for this clonotype. The chain couples TRBV7-7 to TRBJ2-1; 8 bases line up with TRBD1. This CDR3 comprises 15 residues. Germline trimming cut 5 bases from V and 7 bases from J; bases unmatched to any gene: 10. Germline CDR1 reads SSHAT; CDR2 reads FNYEAQ (reference sequence). CDR3 nucleotide sequence: TGTGCCAGCAGCCAAGAGAGGACAGGGAGAAATGAGCAGTTCTTC. Protein sequence: CASSQERTGRNEQFF.

This clonotype was counted a few times. The chain links TRBV27 to TRBJ1-2; D perhaps matches TRBD1 (6 bases). Germline V gives CDR1 MNHEY, CDR2 SMNVEV (reference sequence). The CDR3 totals 14 residues. The V end lost 6 bases, the J end lost 4 bases, and 15 bases lay between the germline ends. CDR3 protein: CASSPMDRTYGYTF. CDR3 nucleotides: TGTGCCAGCAGCCCCATGGACAGAACCTATGGCTACACCTTC.